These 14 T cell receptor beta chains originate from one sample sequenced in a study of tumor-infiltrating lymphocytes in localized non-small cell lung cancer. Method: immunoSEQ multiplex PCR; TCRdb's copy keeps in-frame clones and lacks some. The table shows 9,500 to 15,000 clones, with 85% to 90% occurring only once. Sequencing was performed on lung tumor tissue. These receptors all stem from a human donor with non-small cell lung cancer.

This CDR3 reads CSVEEGSSGNTIYF. The CDR3 coding sequence is TGCAGCGTTGAAGAAGGTAGCTCTGGAAACACCATATATTTT. V is TRBV29-1 and J is TRBJ1-3, with D uncertain. This CDR3 is 14 amino acids long. CDR1 is SQVTM and CDR2 is ANQGSEA in the germline V gene. V was clipped by 0 bases and J by 0 bases, with 6 bases between them.

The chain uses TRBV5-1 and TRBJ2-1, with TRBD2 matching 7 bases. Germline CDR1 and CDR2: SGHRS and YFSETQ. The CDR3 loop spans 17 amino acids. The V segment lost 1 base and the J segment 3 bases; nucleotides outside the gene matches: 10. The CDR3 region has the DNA TGCGCCAGCAGCTTGCACCCCCCGCGGGAGTTCTACAATGAGCAGTTCTTC. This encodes CASSLHPPREFYNEQFF. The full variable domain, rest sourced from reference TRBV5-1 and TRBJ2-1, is KAGVTQTPRYLIKTRGQQVTLSCSPISGHRSVSWYQQTPGQGLQFLFEYFSETQRNKGNFPGRFSGRQFSNSRSEMNVSTLELGDSALYLCASSLHPPREFYNEQFFGPGTRLTVL.

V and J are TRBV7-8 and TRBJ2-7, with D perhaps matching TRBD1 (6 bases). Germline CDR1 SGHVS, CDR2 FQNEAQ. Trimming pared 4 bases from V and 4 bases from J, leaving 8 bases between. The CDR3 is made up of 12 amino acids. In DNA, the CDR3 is TGTGCCAGCAGCTACGACAGGTACGAGCAGTACTTC. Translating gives CASSYDRYEQYF.

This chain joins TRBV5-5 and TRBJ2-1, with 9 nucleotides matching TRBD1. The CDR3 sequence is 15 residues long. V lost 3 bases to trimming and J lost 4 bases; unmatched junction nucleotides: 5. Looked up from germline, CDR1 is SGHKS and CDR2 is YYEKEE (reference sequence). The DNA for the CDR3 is TGTGCCAGCAGCTGGGAGGACAGGGGTTACAATGAGCAGTTCTTC. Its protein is CASSWEDRGYNEQFF.

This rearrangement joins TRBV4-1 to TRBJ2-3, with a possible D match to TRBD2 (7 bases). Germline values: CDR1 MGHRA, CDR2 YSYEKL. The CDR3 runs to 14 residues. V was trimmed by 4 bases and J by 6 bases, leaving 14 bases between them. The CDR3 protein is CASSLRERGDTQYF. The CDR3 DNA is TGCGCCAGCAGCCTGCGGGAGAGGGGGGATACGCAGTATTTT.

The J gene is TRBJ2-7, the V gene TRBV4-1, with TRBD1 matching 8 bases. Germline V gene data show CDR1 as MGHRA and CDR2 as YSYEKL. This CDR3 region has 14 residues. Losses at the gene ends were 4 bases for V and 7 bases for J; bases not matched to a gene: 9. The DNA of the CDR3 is TGCGCCAGCAGCCTGGGGACAGGTAGGTTGGAGCAGTACTTC. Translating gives CASSLGTGRLEQYF.

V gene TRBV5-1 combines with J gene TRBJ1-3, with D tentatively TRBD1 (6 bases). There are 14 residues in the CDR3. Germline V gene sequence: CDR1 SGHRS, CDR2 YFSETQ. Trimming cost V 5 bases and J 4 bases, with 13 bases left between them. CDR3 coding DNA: TGCGCCAGCAGAGTGTCAGGGGACGGAAACACCATATATTTT. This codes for CASRVSGDGNTIYF.

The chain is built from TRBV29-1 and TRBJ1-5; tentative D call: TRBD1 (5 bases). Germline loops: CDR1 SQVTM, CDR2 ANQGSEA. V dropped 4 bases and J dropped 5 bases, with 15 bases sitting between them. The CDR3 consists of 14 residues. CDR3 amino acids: CSVGGEDGHQPQHF. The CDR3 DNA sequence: TGCAGCGTTGGGGGGGAGGACGGCCATCAGCCCCAGCATTTT. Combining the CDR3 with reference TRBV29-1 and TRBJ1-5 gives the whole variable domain SAVISQKPSRDICQRGTSLTIQCQVDSQVTMMFWYRQQPGQSLTLIATANQGSEATYESGFVIDKFPISRPNLTFSTLTVSNMSPEDSSIYLCSVGGEDGHQPQHFGDGTRLSIL.

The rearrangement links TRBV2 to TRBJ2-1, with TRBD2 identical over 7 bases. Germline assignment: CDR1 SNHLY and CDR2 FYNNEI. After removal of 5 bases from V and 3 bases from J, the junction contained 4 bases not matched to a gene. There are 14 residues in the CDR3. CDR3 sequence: CASSKRDLYNEQFF. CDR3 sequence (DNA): TGTGCCAGCAGTAAGCGGGACCTCTACAATGAGCAGTTCTTC.

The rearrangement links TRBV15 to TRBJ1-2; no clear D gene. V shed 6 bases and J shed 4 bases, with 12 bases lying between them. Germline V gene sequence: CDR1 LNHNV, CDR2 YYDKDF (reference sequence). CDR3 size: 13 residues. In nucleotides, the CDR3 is TGTGCCACCAGTGGCAGATTTTTCTATGGCTACACCTTC. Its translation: CATSGRFFYGYTF.

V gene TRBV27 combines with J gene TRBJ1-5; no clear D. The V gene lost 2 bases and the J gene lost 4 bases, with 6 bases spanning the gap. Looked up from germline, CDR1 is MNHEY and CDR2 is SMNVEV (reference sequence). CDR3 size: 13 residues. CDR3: CASSLDFNQPQHF. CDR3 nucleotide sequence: TGTGCCAGCAGTTTAGATTTTAATCAGCCCCAGCATTTT.

The CDR3 DNA sequence: TGCGCCAGCAGCCAAGATGGGGCGGGGGCGATCGATGAAAAACTGTTTTTT. Encoded protein: CASSQDGAGAIDEKLFF. The rearrangement joins TRBV4-1 to TRBJ1-4, with TRBD1 as a possible D gene (6 bases). Trimming took off 0 bases at V and 6 bases at J, with 17 bases between the two ends. The CDR3 has 17 amino acids. The V gene's germline CDR1 is MGHRA and CDR2 YSYEKL.

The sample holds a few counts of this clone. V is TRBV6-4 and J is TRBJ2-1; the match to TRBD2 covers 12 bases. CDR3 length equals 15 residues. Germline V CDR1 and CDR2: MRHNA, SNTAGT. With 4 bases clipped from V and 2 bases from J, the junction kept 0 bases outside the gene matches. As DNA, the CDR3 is TGTGCCAGCAGTGGGACTAGCGGGGCCTACAATGAGCAGTTCTTC. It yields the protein CASSGTSGAYNEQFF.

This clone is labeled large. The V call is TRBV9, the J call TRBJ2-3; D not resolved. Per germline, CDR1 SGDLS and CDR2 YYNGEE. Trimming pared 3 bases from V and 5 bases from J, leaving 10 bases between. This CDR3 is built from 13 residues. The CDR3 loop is CASSAAKGDTQYF. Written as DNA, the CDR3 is TGTGCCAGCAGCGCAGCCAAAGGAGATACGCAGTATTTT.